This T cell receptor beta chain was retrieved from a study of cytomegalovirus exposure and HLA in healthy donors (dated by TCRdb to the late 2010s). In terms of the full investigation: An earlier analysis of roughly 500 of the donors reported approximately 280 Gb of sequence data and 95 million to 130 million unique TCR beta sequences obtained from about 170 million T cells. To decide whether each TCR beta V gene segment behaved as functional or pseudogenic, an earlier analysis of 587 of the donors relied on high-throughput TCR beta sequencing. The number of typed donors differed by locus: roughly 620-630 for A, B, C, DRB1 and DQB1; 522 for DQA1; fewer than 610 for DPA1; and about 470 for DPB1. HLA typing included class I and class II loci at four-digit resolution. Rather than drawing on any new phenotypic data, the later analysis identified candidate immune exposures from TCR beta sequences and the way those sequences occurred across donors. A handful of DR-DQ haplotypes were handled as single units for association and clustering because linkage in the cohort was strong. Alongside the repertoire data, information on donor age, sex, ethnicity and CMV serostatus was compiled. In addition to the first cohort of approximately 650 subjects, a separate validation cohort of 120 different subjects was used. Across around 400 genotyped donors of the cohort, an average of about 240,000 unique TCR beta nucleotide sequences per donor were sequenced, and around 20% of those sequences were non-productive. The genetic ancestry cluster associated with self-reported Caucasian donors included about 81% of the roughly 390 genotyped donors. The T cell repertoires of 550 to 850 subjects were profiled by immunosequencing and related to cytomegalovirus serostatus. Genome-wide SNP genotypes for about three fifths of the roughly 670 donors were used in a later genetic analysis, which treated that subset as a discovery cohort. To predict cytomegalovirus infection status, the study combined high-throughput TCR immunosequencing, statistical association of individual TCRs with disease status, and machine learning. An early release covering over 500 HLA-typed donors comprised around 300 gigabases of sequencing data and 85 million or so unique TCR sequences. The study aimed to test whether cataloging public T cell receptors could reveal signatures of past pathogen exposure. A later analysis re-analyzed previously published TCR beta repertoires from 550 to 700 donors and added high-resolution HLA genotyping to study TCR occurrence patterns. All discovery cohort repertoires had been generated on a single sequencing platform.

Deletion took 8 bases off V and 3 bases off J, with a span of 16 bases between the germline ends. The CDR3 starts with the cysteine, ends with the phenylalanine, and has 15 residues. The sequence is cut down to CDR3 DNA, 45 bases in frame from base 1. The germline V gene supplies CDR1 MDHEN and CDR2 SYDVKM. The investigation overall reported the following: The presence/absence analyses assumed that sequencing depth was roughly uniform across donors, and that assumption may not be true. In a later analysis, the rate of TCR association differed among HLA loci, with DRB1 alleles having the most associated TCRs and HLA-C alleles having the fewest. The study listed 164 TCR beta chains as associated with cytomegalovirus. Assigning TCR associations to individual alleles was difficult when HLA alleles, especially DR and DQ, strongly co-occurred. Cytomegalovirus status was reported to be diagnosed by the classifier with high specificity and sensitivity in both the original and validation cohorts. A later analysis found that HLA-associated TCR beta chains were more clonally expanded and had lower generation probabilities than equally common non-associated chains. Specific HLA alleles were associated with 15,000 to 20,000 TCR beta sequences at a false discovery rate of 0.05 in a later analysis. Fewer than 20 rarely observed V segments, including chromosome 9 orphons, were excluded from the earlier analysis of approximately 500 of the donors because counts were too low. CMV serostatus was the only immune exposure information available for the cohort. Only TCR beta chains were sequenced in this cohort, and the absence of alpha or paired-chain data limited detectable features. In an earlier analysis of 587 of the donors, most TCR beta V segments were observed in productive rearrangements about 87% or about 30% of the time, broadly matching IMGT annotations. Some IMGT-functional V segments, including TRBV6-2 and TRBV6-3, could not be told apart with the 87-base-pair reads, so those segments were excluded. While some public TCRs were present in many individuals, most TCR sequences turned up only very rarely across donors. According to a later analysis, parvovirus B19, influenza, CMV and Epstein-Barr virus appeared linked to several top co-occurrence clusters. In a later genetic analysis, fewer N-insertions in productive TCRs were reported among donors in an Asian-associated ancestry cluster than the 666-donor mean. Linkage disequilibrium might explain the correlated functional status among segregating V segments, but an unknown experimental factor could not be excluded. The sequencing pipeline was judged likely to have produced a cluster of highly shared sequence variants as a technical artifact. A further reported finding was that TCR beta sequences accurately predicted the HLA-A and HLA-B alleles for most subjects in the first cohort. The authors suggested that the approach could potentially be extended to other disease states and immunological phenotypes. A later analysis found that most CMV-associated TCR beta chains appeared HLA-restricted, with HLA associations seemingly driven largely by CMV exposure. An association between a missense DCLRE1C variant and V-gene and J-gene trimming of TCR beta chains was found in a later genetic analysis and replicated in an independent cohort. Because HLA typing was unavailable for some donors at each locus, only the typed subset was used in association tests. A few of the identified cytomegalovirus-associated TCR beta chains were confirmed in vitro to be specific for cytomegalovirus antigens.

The cohort consisted of fewer than 700 healthy bone marrow donors. All cohort members were sampled while nominally healthy, although unrecorded immune exposures were likely present. The donor was CMV seronegative and belonged to the group of approximately 320 seronegative cohort members. Each donor provided a peripheral blood sample, and peripheral blood mononuclear cells were used for TCR beta sequencing. Genomic DNA extraction from the blood cell samples was performed with the Qiagen DNeasy Blood Extraction Kit. As concerns this clone: There is no known antigen for this receptor.

Libraries were made using the immunoSEQ multiplex PCR assay. For the multiplex PCR, a mixture combining 60 forward primers for TCR Vbeta segments and 13 reverse primers for TCR Jbeta segments was used. The CDR3 region of rearranged TCR beta genes was amplified from genomic DNA with a multiplex PCR assay. The amplified TCR beta libraries were sequenced on the Illumina HiSeq System as 87-base-pair reads. The source study handled its data this way. A later analysis counted 75 million to 100 million unique TCR beta chains across the 600 to 850 repertoires, and 10 million to 12 million of these chains were shared by at least two donors. Raw reads were error-corrected and collapsed into unique sequences by a nearest-neighbor algorithm in which closely related sequences were merged to remove PCR and sequencing errors. V, D and J gene segments were assigned by aligning CDR3 sequences to IMGT reference sequences. For a sequence to be retained, a match of at least six nucleotides to both a V gene segment and a J gene segment was required. Rearrangements were called productive when the CDR3 lacked stop codons and stayed in frame with V and J; all others were non-productive. CDR3 was defined by IMGT convention, running from the second conserved V-encoded cysteine to the conserved J-encoded phenylalanine. Sequences without an unambiguous match to a single V gene segment were excluded from the earlier analysis of over 500 of the donors. In an earlier analysis of 500 to 750 of the donors, V segments were called functional above 56.7% productive rearrangements and were called segregating when the between-donor standard deviation exceeded 5%. A statistical classification framework was developed to diagnose cytomegalovirus status using the catalog of TCR beta chain sequences. In a later analysis, TCR nucleotide sequences were compared against IMGT/GENE-DB human TR gene sequences so that V and J genes could be assigned. A later analysis assigned CDR3 sequences and most-parsimonious VDJ recombination scenarios with the TCRdist pipeline. In a later analysis, each TCR beta chain was defined by its CDR3 amino acid sequence together with its V-gene family, and reads without a unique V-gene family were excluded. A later analysis removed roughly 590 highly shared, low-generation-probability nucleotide sequences to deal with suspected cross-contamination and a sequencing artifact. A later analysis calculated a clonal expansion index for each public chain from normalized within-repertoire ranks of inferred template counts. Generation probabilities in a later analysis came from a VDJ recombination model fitted to out-of-frame rearrangements, and those results were checked against IGoR. In a later analysis, hypergeometric tests were used to score TCR-TCR, TCR-HLA and TCR-CMV co-occurrence, with a repertoire-size bias correction applied to TCR pairs. In a later analysis, false discovery rates were estimated by permuting HLA or CMV assignments 20 times. In a later analysis, co-occurring TCRs were grouped using DBSCAN, with TCRdist sequence similarity added in when clustering inside HLA-allele-positive subsets. Co-occurrence clustering excluded repertoires with fewer than 30,000 or more than 120,000 public chains, plus five with anomalous nucleotide sharing. Here the immuneACCESS table is served through TCRdb, limited to in-frame sequences with V and J called. Missing clones are a known gap in these copies; in checked studies unresolved V genes cover under half, and the rest lacks a known reason. That table furnishes V, J and clone size, whereas the DNA furnished D and trimming. The record for this sample contains 100,000 to 150,000 clones. The biggest ten clones account for 1.5% to 2% of the sample.

Material for sequencing was PBMCs. The V and J genes are TRBV28 and TRBJ2-2, with no confident D gene call. The source is a man between 18 and 29 years old in good health and CMV-seronegative. This receptor carries the CDR3 CASGRPLTYTGELFF. The sequenced DNA is TGTGCCAGCGGGCGCCCCCTAACTTACACCGGGGAGCTGTTTTTT.